This passage covers 5 T cell receptor beta chains from one sample sequenced in a study of blood T cells in healthy people across ages. PCR was performed a second time for about 6 to 12 cycles using a sample-barcoded 5' primer and a J-beta primer mix. TCRdb re-called the 5' RACE reads through MiXCR, storing one row per CDR3 protein. The data hold 1.5 million to 2 million distinct CDR3 sequences, with under 30% observed a single time. Sequencing was performed on blood. Source of these receptors: a woman in her twenties or thirties in good health.

The V call is TRBV24-1, the J call TRBJ1-1; 11 nucleotides match TRBD1. Germline V lookup: CDR1 KGHDR, CDR2 SFDVKD. The ends lost 4 bases at V and 12 bases at J; junction bases unmatched: 3. The CDR3 totals 12 residues. CDR3 sequence reads: CATSDSDRGPFF. CDR3 coding DNA: TGTGCCACCAGTGACTCGGACAGGGGGCCTTTCTTT.

This clonotype appeared many times. As DNA, the CDR3 is TGTGCCAGCAGTTATGGGGCAGGGCTATCAGATACGCAGTATTTT. This sequence encodes CASSYGAGLSDTQYF. The chain employs TRBV6-6 and TRBJ2-3, with D perhaps matching TRBD1 (5 bases). The CDR3 spans 15 residues. With 3 bases removed from V and 4 bases from J, the gap between germline ends came to 14 bases. Germline CDR1 MNHNY, CDR2 SVGAGI (reference sequence).

The chain is built from TRBV6-1 and TRBJ2-3; 15 nucleotides match TRBD2. CDR3 size: 20 residues. Germline V gives CDR1 MNHNS, CDR2 SASEGT. V gave up 7 bases and J gave up 5 bases; unmatched junction bases: 19. The CDR3 coding sequence is TGTGCCAGCAATAAGCGGCTTGTGCCGGGACTAGCGGGGGGAATAGATACGCAGTATTTT. This sequence encodes CASNKRLVPGLAGGIDTQYF.

As to this clonotype: A far larger clone differs by one base, so this is likely a read error. The rearrangement joins TRBV27 to TRBJ1-1, with D perhaps matching TRBD1 (5 bases). The length of the CDR3 is 13 residues. Trimming pared 6 bases from V and 3 bases from J, leaving 11 bases between. CDR1 and CDR2 (germline): MNHEY, SMNVEV (reference sequence). Written as DNA, the CDR3 is TGTGCCAGCAGGTTACGGGGGGACACTGAAGCTTTCTTT. Protein: CASRLRGDTEAFF.

The chain recombines TRBV29-1 with TRBJ2-5; perhaps TRBD2 as D (5 bases). V lost 2 bases and J lost 1, with 11 bases in between. The CDR3 loop spans 14 amino acids. CDR1 is SQVTM and CDR2 is ANQGSEA in the germline V gene. The CDR3 spells CSVERIASQETQYF. The CDR3 DNA reads as TGCAGCGTTGAAAGGATAGCGAGCCAAGAGACCCAGTACTTC.